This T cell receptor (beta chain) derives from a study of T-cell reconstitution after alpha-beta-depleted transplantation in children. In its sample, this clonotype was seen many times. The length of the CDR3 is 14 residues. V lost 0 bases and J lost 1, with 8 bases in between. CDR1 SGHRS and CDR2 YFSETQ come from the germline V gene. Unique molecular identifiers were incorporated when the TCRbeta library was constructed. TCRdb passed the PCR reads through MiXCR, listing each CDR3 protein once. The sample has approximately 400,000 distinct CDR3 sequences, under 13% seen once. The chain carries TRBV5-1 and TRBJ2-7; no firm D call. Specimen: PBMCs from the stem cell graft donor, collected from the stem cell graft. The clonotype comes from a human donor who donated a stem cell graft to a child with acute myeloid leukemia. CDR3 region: CASSLAVGSYEQYV. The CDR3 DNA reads TGCGCCAGCAGCTTGGCGGTGGGATCCTACGAGCAGTACGTC.